The 20 T cell receptor beta chains in this list originate from one sample, sequenced in a study of T cells in Graves' hyperthyroidism and ophthalmopathy. There were TCR beta CDR3 regions amplified from RNA transcripts. TCR CDR3 regions were first amplified by RT-PCR with HTBI primers. TCRdb re-called the multiplex PCR reads through MiXCR, storing one row per CDR3 protein. The sample contains around 350,000 distinct CDR3 sequences, roughly an eighth of which appear only once. Sequenced input: blood. Receptors were obtained from a woman aged 18-30 years with Graves' hyperthyroidism.

This clonotype was counted many times. This rearrangement joins TRBV2 to TRBJ2-3; perhaps TRBD1 as D (5 bases). The V gene's germline CDR1 is SNHLY and CDR2 FYNNEI. The length of the CDR3 is 15 residues. Trimming stripped 7 bases from V and 0 bases from J, with 14 bases between. The CDR3 protein is CASIFDRSSTDTQYF. In nucleotides, the CDR3 is TGTGCCAGCATTTTCGACAGATCTAGCACAGATACGCAGTATTTT.

This clonotype was seen repeatedly, ten times or more. This chain uses TRBV6-1 with TRBJ2-1; TRBD2 aligns across 16 bases. The CDR3 is made up of 17 amino acids. CDR1 MNHNS and CDR2 SASEGT come from the germline V gene. V lost 5 bases and J lost 5; bases outside the gene matches: 6. The DNA for the CDR3 is TGTGCCAGCAGTAAGGGACTAGCGGGAGGGCCAAACAATGAGCAGTTCTTC. This sequence encodes CASSKGLAGGPNNEQFF.

This chain uses TRBV5-1 with TRBJ1-1, with D unresolved. The CDR3 is made up of 15 amino acids. The germline V and J ends were trimmed by 4 bases and 1 base, with 14 bases remaining between them. Germline lookup yields CDR1 SGHRS and CDR2 YFSETQ. The CDR3 region is CASSVSRGRNTEAFF. The CDR3 DNA reads as TGCGCCAGCAGCGTTAGCAGAGGCCGGAACACTGAAGCTTTCTTT.

Worth noting for this clonotype: Given the absence of the conserved phenylalanine or tryptophan at the CDR3 end, a read error is likely. V is TRBV27 and J is TRBJ1-6; D not certain. V was trimmed by 5 bases and J by 6 bases, leaving 14 bases between them. Per germline, CDR1 MNHEY and CDR2 SMNVEV (reference sequence). The CDR3 loop spans 15 amino acids. The CDR3 region has the DNA TGTGCCAGCAGTGCAGCCAGAGGTCGTAATTCACCCCTCCACTCT. Its protein is CASSAARGRNSPLHS.

This clonotype was counted ten times or more. The rearrangement uses TRBV5-1 and TRBJ2-1; D is ambiguous. V lost 6 bases and J 2 bases, leaving 6 bases between the germline ends. Looked up from germline, CDR1 is SGHRS and CDR2 is YFSETQ. This CDR3 contains 12 residues. This CDR3 is CASTAAYNEQFF. In DNA form, the CDR3 reads TGCGCCAGCACCGCTGCCTACAATGAGCAGTTCTTC.

This rearrangement joins TRBV24-1 to TRBJ2-5; a weak D match, TRBD2 (7 bases). Germline CDR1 reads KGHDR; CDR2 reads SFDVKD. This CDR3 is built from 16 residues. Trimming cost V 1 base and J 4 bases, with 15 bases left between them. This chain's CDR3 is CATSDLRRGLGETQYF. In nucleotides, the CDR3 is TGTGCCACCAGTGATTTACGGCGGGGGCTCGGAGAGACCCAGTACTTC.

This clonotype showed up many times. V gene TRBV6-1 combines with J gene TRBJ2-3, with a tentative D call TRBD2 (7 bases). The CDR3 has 12 amino acids. The germline CDR1 and CDR2 sequences are MNHNS and SASEGT. Between the trimmed V and J ends, which lost 5 bases and 13 bases, there was a span of 16 bases. CDR3 in amino acids: CASSYWGGGEYF. The CDR3 DNA reads as TGTGCCAGCAGTTATTGGGGAGGGGGTGAGTATTTT.

This clonotype was counted ten times or more. CDR3 sequence (DNA): TGTGCCAGCAGCCCCCAACTAGTAACGGATACGCAGTATTTT. This codes for CASSPQLVTDTQYF. The chain links TRBV9 to TRBJ2-3; D may be TRBD2 (5 bases). The CDR3 totals 14 residues. Germline CDR1 SGDLS, CDR2 YYNGEE. V was trimmed by 4 bases and J by 6 bases, leaving 15 bases between them. Based on the CDR3 plus reference TRBV9 and TRBJ2-3, the full variable domain is DSGVTQTPKHLITATGQRVTLRCSPRSGDLSVYWYQQSLDQGLQFLIQYYNGEERAKGNILERFSAQQFPDLHSELNLSSLELGDSALYFCASSPQLVTDTQYFGPGTRLTVL.

V is TRBV6-4 and J is TRBJ2-2; the D is unclear. The CDR3 contains 14 residues. V shed 6 bases and J shed 3 bases, with 11 bases lying between them. The germline V gene has CDR1 MRHNA and CDR2 SNTAGT. The CDR3, as DNA: TGTGCCAGCAGGCCTGAGCATGACACCGGGGAGCTGTTTTTT. This gives the protein CASRPEHDTGELFF.

This clonotype has a count of ten or more. The chain combines TRBV18 with TRBJ1-2; TRBD1 matches 10 bases. V lost 3 bases, J lost 8 bases, and 6 bases stayed unmatched. Germline V lookup: CDR1 KGHSH, CDR2 LQKENI. This CDR3 region has 14 residues. Written as DNA, the CDR3 is TGTGCCAGCTCACCGCGGGACAGGGGATCCGGCTACACCTTC. Its protein is CASSPRDRGSGYTF. Using reference TRBV18 and TRBJ1-2 for the parts outside the CDR3, the full variable domain is NAGVMQNPRHLVRRRGQEARLRCSPMKGHSHVYWYRQLPEEGLKFMVYLQKENIIDESGMPKERFSAEFPKEGPSILRIQQVVRGDSAAYFCASSPRDRGSGYTFGSGTRLTVV.

A few counts support this clonotype. This chain connects TRBV19 to TRBJ2-1; 9 bases are shared with TRBD1. In germline, CDR1 is LNHDA, CDR2 SQIVND (reference sequence). The J segment lost 7 bases and the V segment lost 3 bases, leaving 10 bases of the junction unmatched. CDR3 length: 16 residues. For the CDR3, the DNA is TGTGCCAGTAGTATTATCGGGACAGGGTATTCGAATGAGCAGTTCTTC. This codes for CASSIIGTGYSNEQFF.

This clonotype occurred a few times. V gene TRBV4-3 combines with J gene TRBJ2-5, with no clear D. The CDR3 length is 15 residues. Between the trimmed V and J ends, which lost 3 bases and 5 bases, there was a span of 16 bases. The germline V gene has CDR1 LGHNA and CDR2 YSLEER. The CDR3 DNA sequence: TGCGCCAGCAGCCAGCAGGACCAAGAAGGCGAGACCCAGTACTTC. Its protein product is CASSQQDQEGETQYF.

This clonotype was observed many times. CDR3 sequence: CASTPDSGANVLTF. The CDR3 coding sequence is TGTGCCAGCACCCCAGACTCTGGGGCCAACGTCCTGACTTTC. The chain employs TRBV28 and TRBJ2-6, with D hard to call. The CDR3 contains 14 residues. The germline V and J ends were trimmed by 7 bases and 0 bases, with 7 bases remaining between them. Germline CDR1 MDHEN, CDR2 SYDVKM.

This clonotype was seen a handful of times. The genes are TRBV19 and TRBJ2-2; TRBD1 aligns across 8 bases. The CDR3 is made up of 17 amino acids. The ends lost 5 bases at V and 6 bases at J; junction bases unmatched: 14. CDR1 and CDR2 (germline): LNHDA, SQIVND (reference sequence). The CDR3 here is CASSSTPGQGGAGELFF. CDR3 coding DNA: TGTGCCAGTAGTTCAACACCAGGACAGGGCGGCGCCGGGGAGCTGTTTTTT.

This clonotype appeared many times. The chain is built from TRBV28 and TRBJ1-6; no definite D call. V lost 3 bases, J lost 3 bases, and 6 bases lay in between. Germline V gene sequence: CDR1 MDHEN, CDR2 SYDVKM. The CDR3 spans 14 residues. The CDR3 DNA is TGTGCCAGCAGTTTTCGTCTCTATAATTCACCCCTCCACTTT. This encodes CASSFRLYNSPLHF.

The rearrangement joins TRBV4-2 to TRBJ1-2, with D possibly TRBD1 on 6 matching bases. The V and J ends lost 0 bases and 6 bases respectively, with 17 bases between them. Looked up from germline, CDR1 is LGHNA and CDR2 is YNFKEQ. The CDR3 runs to 16 residues. The CDR3 protein is CASSQDGGRGRNGYTF. Here the CDR3 DNA reads TGTGCCAGCAGCCAAGATGGGGGGAGGGGGAGAAATGGCTACACCTTC.

There are a few counts of this clonotype. CDR3 amino acids: CSCGAELDTQYF. The CDR3 DNA follows: TGTTCCTGCGGGGCTGAACTAGATACGCAGTATTTT. The chain uses TRBV6-4 and TRBJ2-3; TRBD2 might be the D (6 bases). Germline V gene sequence: CDR1 MRHNA, CDR2 SNTAGT. CDR3 length: 12 residues.

This clonotype was counted ten times or more. The CDR3 DNA sequence: TGTGCCAGCAGCTTAGGTGGAGGGGGCAATGAGCAGTTCTTC. Residues: CASSLGGGGNEQFF. The genes are TRBV7-9 and TRBJ2-1; tentatively, D is TRBD1 or TRBD2 (6 bases each). CDR3 length: 14 amino acids. The V end was cut by 1 base, the J end by 6 bases, with 10 bases between. Germline-derived CDR1 and CDR2 are SEHNR and FQNEAQ (reference sequence).

In its sample, this clonotype was seen many times. The rearrangement links TRBV18 to TRBJ2-7, with 12 bases identical to TRBD2. This CDR3 is 16 amino acids long. Germline loops: CDR1 KGHSH, CDR2 LQKENI. J was trimmed by 8 bases and V by 3 bases; bases with no gene match: 11. The CDR3 nucleotides are TGTGCCAGCTCACCCGGCGATGGACTAGCGGGGAGGAAGCAGTACTTC. Residues: CASSPGDGLAGRKQYF.

This clonotype was observed a handful of times. The DNA for the CDR3 is TGTGCCAGCAGCCAATCCGGGACTACGAGCGAGCAGTACTTC. This codes for CASSQSGTTSEQYF. J is TRBJ2-7 and V is TRBV3-1, with 7 nucleotides matching TRBD2. With V trimmed by 2 bases and J by 6 bases, 7 bases remained unmatched. The CDR3 spans 14 residues. CDR1 and CDR2 (germline): LGHDT, YNNKEL (reference sequence).